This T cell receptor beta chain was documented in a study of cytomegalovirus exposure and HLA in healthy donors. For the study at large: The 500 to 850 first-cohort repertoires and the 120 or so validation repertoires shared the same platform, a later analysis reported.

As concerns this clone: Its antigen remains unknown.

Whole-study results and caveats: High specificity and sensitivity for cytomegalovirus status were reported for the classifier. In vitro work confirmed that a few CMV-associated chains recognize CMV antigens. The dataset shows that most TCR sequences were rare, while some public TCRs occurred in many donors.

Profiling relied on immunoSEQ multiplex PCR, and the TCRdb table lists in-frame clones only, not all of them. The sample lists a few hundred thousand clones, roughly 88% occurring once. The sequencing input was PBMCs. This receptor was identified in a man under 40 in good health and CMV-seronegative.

The CDR3 sequence: CAGSRDRGTDTQYF. CDR3 nucleotide sequence: TGTGCCGGCTCCCGGGACAGGGGCACAGATACGCAGTATTTT. The chain recombines TRBV6-1 with TRBJ2-3; TRBD1 matches at 9 bases. Germline trimming cut 11 bases from V and 1 base from J; bases unmatched to any gene: 7. This CDR3 region has 14 residues. CDR1 MNHNS and CDR2 SASEGT come from the germline V gene.